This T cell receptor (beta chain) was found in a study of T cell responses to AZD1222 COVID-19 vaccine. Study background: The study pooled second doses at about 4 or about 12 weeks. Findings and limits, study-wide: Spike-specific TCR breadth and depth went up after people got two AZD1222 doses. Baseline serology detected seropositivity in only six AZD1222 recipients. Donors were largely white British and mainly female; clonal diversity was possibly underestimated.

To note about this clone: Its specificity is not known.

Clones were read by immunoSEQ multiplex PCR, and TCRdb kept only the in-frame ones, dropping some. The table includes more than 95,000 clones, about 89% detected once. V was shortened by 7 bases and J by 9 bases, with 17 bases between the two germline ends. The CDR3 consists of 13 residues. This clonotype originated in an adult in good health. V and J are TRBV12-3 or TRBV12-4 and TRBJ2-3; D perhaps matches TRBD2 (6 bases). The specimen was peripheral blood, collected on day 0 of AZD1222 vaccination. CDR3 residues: CASTWDPGVTQYF. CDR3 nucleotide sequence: TGTGCCAGCACCTGGGACCCGGGAGTAACGCAGTATTTT.